The following is a TCR beta chain sequence with its context. Its matching antigen is unknown. The data were taken from a study of Ad26.COV2.S vaccination and SARS-CoV-2 variants. Treatment indicated: some 20 received Ad26.COV2.S at low or high dose, single or two shots; 5 received placebo; per-sample allocation not given. Vaccine and placebo recipients were sampled on day 63 after the first injection. Sequenced by immunoSEQ multiplex PCR; TCRdb stores in-frame clones only, minus some. Altogether some 640,000 clones are present, roughly 90% being singletons, with the ten largest covering 1.5%. Overall study findings and caveats: Breadth and depth estimates from TCRs may understate total T cell responses. Comparability of non-spike TCR breadth was observed across vaccine and placebo recipients.

Here the sequenced sample was peripheral blood, taken in a trial of Ad26.COV2.S vaccine versus placebo. This receptor was obtained from a person between 18 and 59 years old who received the Ad26.COV2.S COVID-19 vaccine or a placebo.

CDR3 residues: CASSEGSLGYEQYF. The CDR3 region has the DNA TGTGCCAGCTCGGAGGGGAGTCTGGGCTACGAGCAGTACTTC. The V gene is TRBV18, the J gene TRBJ2-7; possible D gene TRBD2, 6 bases. The CDR3 consists of 14 residues. V was shortened by 6 bases and J by 3 bases, with 15 bases between the two germline ends. CDR1 is KGHSH and CDR2 is LQKENI in the germline V gene.